Listed here is a single T cell receptor beta chain. Antigen specificity is unknown. The CDR3 consists of 14 residues. V was clipped by 4 bases and J by 4 bases; unmatched bases: 5. The germline V gene encodes CDR1 MNHEY and CDR2 SVGAGI. The data were obtained in a study of cytomegalovirus exposure and HLA in healthy donors. Separation from the approximately 660-subject first cohort characterized the roughly 110-subject validation cohort, to which the donors belonged. Assay: immunoSEQ multiplex PCR; the TCRdb copy retains only in-frame clones and omits some. The repertoire includes approximately 46,000 clones, roughly 92% of them detected once, and 1.4% sits in the top ten. Study outcomes and limitations: The authors listed 164 TCR beta chains as cytomegalovirus-associated. The authors confirmed in vitro that three CMV-associated chains were specific for CMV antigens.

The chain uses TRBV6-5 and TRBJ1-2; 8 bases map to TRBD1. Sequencing used PBMCs. The sequence was obtained from a man between 18 and 35 years old in good health and CMV-seronegative. CDR3: CASSSGQAGYGYTF. In DNA form, the CDR3 reads TGTGCCAGCAGTTCGGGACAGGCGGGCTATGGCTACACCTTC.